Given below is one TCR beta chain in context. Its antigen specificity is not known. The sample holds no much larger clone one base away, and base qualities are not on file. CDR1 and CDR2 are read off the germline V gene (reference sequence) as SEHNR and FQNEAQ. Clipping removes 3 bases from V and 12 bases from J, with 1 as the unmatched junction base count. The CDR3, from cysteine to phenylalanine, totals 12 residues. Just the 36-base CDR3 DNA is kept, in frame starting at base 1. This entry belongs to a study of blood T cells in healthy people across ages (dated by TCRdb to 2015 to 2017). About the investigation overall: In model experiments, template switching captured about one uniquely barcoded TCR beta cDNA molecule for every two T cells. To track age-related changes in TCR beta repertoire diversity, the study relied on deep sequencing normalized with unique cDNA molecular identifiers. Donors were grouped into four age groups: young (average approximately 16 years), middle-aged (less than 40), aged (about 60) and long-lived (approximately 82). To avoid experimental bias, donors of different ages were distributed randomly across sequencing lanes. Two additional independent replicas of 1 million unique cDNA reads from the same blood draw were analyzed for two donors (one aged 18 to 29 and one aged 80 or older).

General findings and caveats noted by the study authors: The long-lived group showed more naive CD4+ T cells, fewer expanded clones and increased TCR diversity than the aged group, suggesting age selection. The percentage of naive T cells measured by flow cytometry correlated strongly with observed TCR beta diversity. Observed TCR beta diversity per million T cells fell roughly linearly with age, and a significant reduction was already apparent by age roughly 40. Because donor CMV infection status was unknown, age-related changes in expanded clonotypes were potentially confounded. Estimates of total diversity from one million sequenced T cells were regarded as lower bounds and underestimates. Since profiling was done on bulk unsorted PBMCs, naive and antigen-experienced compartments could not be conclusively compared.

Preparation of the library involved 5' RACE. The listed sequencing device is Illumina HiSeq 2500. A second PCR of 7 to 11 cycles was performed with a sample-barcoded 5' primer and a J-beta primer mix. Each TCR beta cDNA molecule received a unique molecular identifier from a template-switch 5' adaptor carrying 12 random nucleotides. Each sample yielded at least 3 million CDR3-containing paired-end reads. First-strand cDNA was synthesized from all RNA with the Mint cDNA synthesis kit, primed by a TRBC-specific oligonucleotide. All cDNA was treated with uracil-DNA glycosylase and then went through a first 18-cycle PCR with the universal primers M1SS and BC2_uni_R. The authors' analysis ran thus. For normalization, 1 million high-quality reads, each with a distinct molecular identifier, were randomly selected from each sample. Instead of being binned into consensus sequences, reads that shared molecular identifiers were thrown out. MiTCR, run with a Q25 quality threshold and the strictest error-elimination algorithm, handled CDR3 identification, clonotype clustering and error correction. A nonparametric unseen species model using Euler transformation provided a lower-bound estimate of total TCR beta diversity. The public reads were reanalyzed by TCRdb: fastp trimming at Q25, MiXCR alignment, in-frame beta chains only. Entries are consolidated by CDR3 protein sequence, retaining the most common genes and DNA. TCRdb assigned the V and J calls; the authors' analysis was not used. A total of 1.4 million or so distinct CDR3 sequences appear in this sample, about 42% of them only once. Together, the top ten hold approximately 4.1% of the sample.

The roughly 39 donors, aged 6 to 90 years, were systemically healthy Caucasian individuals from Russia. Each donor gave ten milliliters of peripheral blood, collected into EDTA-treated Vacutainer tubes. Ficoll-Paque density-gradient centrifugation was used to isolate PBMCs, with at least 7 million obtained per sample. Trizol reagent was used to extract total RNA from the PBMCs, yielding at least 5.5 micrograms per sample. The percentages of naive CD45RAhigh/CD27high T cells were determined by flow cytometry on a PBMC aliquot from every donor. What was sequenced was blood. The source is a woman under 30 in good health. The sequence links TRBV7-9 to TRBJ2-1; TRBD2 aligns with 11 central bases. The nucleotides read TGTGCCAGCAGCTTGGGACTAGCGGTGCAGTTCTTC. This translates into CASSLGLAVQFF.